A selection of T cell receptor beta chains follows, all from one sample in a study of early T cells in non-severe SARS-CoV-2 infection. In TCRdb, the 5' RACE reads were re-called with MiXCR into one record per CDR3 protein. The top ten clones hold approximately 9.8% of a sample with roughly 50,000 distinct CDR3 sequences, 8% of them seen once. The sequencing sample was made of whole blood. These receptors came from an adult who was a healthcare worker with PCR-confirmed SARS-CoV-2 infection or an uninfected control (not recorded which). Each CDR3 is given with its conserved first and last residue. D genes are given only for firm matches. For some rows the clone size is stated as once, few or many, or as a class when expanded; others skip it.

many | TRBJ1-6 | TRBD1 | TRBV12-3/TRBV12-4 | CASSPRDRVDSPLHF | TGTGCCAGCAGTCCCCGGGACAGGGTTGATTCACCCCTCCACTTT
NA | TRBJ1-1 | NA | TRBV29-1 | CSVRPYLRDTEAFF | TGCAGCGTTCGGCCTTACTTGCGGGACACTGAAGCTTTCTTT
many | TRBJ1-3 | NA | TRBV4-2 | CASSQEAAPRTDTIYF | TGTGCCAGCAGCCAAGAGGCAGCCCCGCGAACGGACACCATATATTTT
few | TRBJ2-1 | TRBD1 | TRBV20-1 | CSARARDSSYNEQFF | TGCAGTGCTAGGGCCCGGGACAGCTCATACAATGAGCAGTTCTTC
few | TRBJ2-1 | NA | TRBV5-1 | CASSPNTKSSYNEQFF | TGCGCCAGCAGCCCCAACACGAAAAGCTCCTACAATGAGCAGTTCTTC
few | TRBJ2-7 | NA | TRBV5-1 | CASSPYERLYEQYF | TGCGCCAGCAGCCCCTATGAAAGGCTTTACGAGCAGTACTTC
many | TRBJ2-3 | NA | TRBV7-3 | CASSLDGGQDTQYF | TGTGCCAGCAGCTTGGACGGGGGGCAAGATACGCAGTATTTT
NA | TRBJ2-1 | NA | TRBV19 | CASSSEGLGNNEQFF | TGTGCCAGTAGTAGTGAGGGATTGGGGAACAATGAGCAGTTCTTC
NA | TRBJ1-1 | NA | TRBV11-2 | CASSFNTEAFF | TGTGCCAGCAGTTTCAACACTGAAGCTTTCTTT
NA | TRBJ2-3 | TRBD2 | TRBV20-1 | CSARESGSPDTQYF | TGCAGTGCTAGAGAAAGCGGGAGTCCGGATACGCAGTATTTT
many | TRBJ2-1 | TRBD1 | TRBV10-2 | CASSRDSANNEQFF | TGCGCCAGCAGCCGGGACAGCGCCAACAATGAGCAGTTCTTC
many | TRBJ2-7 | NA | TRBV19 | CASSIRVAYEQYF | TGTGCCAGTAGTATAAGGGTAGCCTACGAGCAGTACTTC
NA | TRBJ2-1 | TRBD1 | TRBV7-9 | CASLGTGVNEQFF | TGTGCCAGCTTGGGGACAGGGGTCAATGAGCAGTTCTTC
many | TRBJ1-5 | NA | TRBV24-1 | CATSDSGTPKGQPQHF | TGTGCCACCAGTGACTCTGGGACCCCGAAGGGTCAGCCCCAGCATTTT
few | TRBJ1-1 | NA | TRBV2 | CASGLDLNTEAFF | TGTGCCAGCGGTCTCGATCTGAACACTGAAGCTTTCTTT
NA | TRBJ2-7 | NA | TRBV27 | CASSSLYELYF | TGTGCCAGCAGCTCCCTCTACGAGCTGTACTTC
many | TRBJ2-3 | NA | TRBV28 | CASSLQGTDTQYF | TGTGCCAGCAGTTTACAGGGCACAGATACGCAGTATTTT
many | TRBJ2-1 | NA | TRBV12-3/TRBV12-4 | CASLMEVYNEQFF | TGTGCCAGCCTTATGGAGGTGTACAATGAGCAGTTCTTC
NA | TRBJ2-2 | TRBD1 | TRBV6-5 | CASRGGETNTGELFF | TGTGCCAGCAGAGGGGGCGAAACGAACACCGGGGAGCTGTTTTTT
NA | TRBJ1-5 | NA | TRBV27 | CASRAGTLNQPQHF | TGTGCCAGCAGAGCCGGGACATTGAATCAGCCCCAGCATTTT
NA | TRBJ2-1 | NA | TRBV19 | CASSNRDWPNEQFF | TGTGCCAGTAGTAACCGGGACTGGCCCAATGAGCAGTTCTTC
many | TRBJ2-3 | TRBD2 | TRBV7-2 | CASRGTSGSPTDTQYF | TGTGCCAGCAGGGGGACTAGCGGGAGTCCCACAGATACGCAGTATTTT
few | TRBJ1-4 | NA | TRBV20-1 | CSARDLNEKLFF | TGCAGTGCTAGGGATCTGAATGAAAAACTGTTTTTT
NA | TRBJ1-5 | TRBD1 | TRBV28 | CASRRSVGTVSLLMGSQHF | TGTGCCAGCAGGAGGTCCGTGGGGACAGTGAGCCTCTTAATGGGGTCCCAGCATTTT
many | TRBJ2-3 | NA | TRBV30 | CAWRVAAADTQYF | TGTGCCTGGAGGGTAGCGGCCGCAGATACGCAGTATTTT
medium-sized | TRBJ2-4 | TRBD2 | TRBV10-3 | CAISDGGRGRAKNIQYF | TGTGCCATCAGTGATGGCGGGAGAGGTCGAGCCAAAAACATTCAGTACTTC